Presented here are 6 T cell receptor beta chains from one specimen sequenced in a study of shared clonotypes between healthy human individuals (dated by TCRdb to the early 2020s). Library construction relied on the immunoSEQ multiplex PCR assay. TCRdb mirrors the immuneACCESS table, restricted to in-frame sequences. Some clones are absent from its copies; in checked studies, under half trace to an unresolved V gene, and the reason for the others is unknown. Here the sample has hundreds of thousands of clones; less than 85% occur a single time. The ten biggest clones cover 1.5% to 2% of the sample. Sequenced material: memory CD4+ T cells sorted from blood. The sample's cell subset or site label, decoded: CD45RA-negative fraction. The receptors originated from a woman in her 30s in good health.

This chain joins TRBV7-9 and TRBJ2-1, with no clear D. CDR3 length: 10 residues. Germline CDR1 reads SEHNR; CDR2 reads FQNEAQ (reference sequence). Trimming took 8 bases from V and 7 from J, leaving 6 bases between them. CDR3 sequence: CASAENEQFF. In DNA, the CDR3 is TGTGCCAGCGCAGAGAATGAGCAGTTCTTC.

The CDR3 region has the DNA TGCAGCGTTGAAGACCGCGCTGGACTAGCGGGATCTCGCTCCTACGAGCAGTACTTC. Its translation: CSVEDRAGLAGSRSYEQYF. The chain links TRBV29-1 to TRBJ2-7, with TRBD2 identical over 12 bases. The CDR3 is 19 residues long. Germline values: CDR1 SQVTM, CDR2 ANQGSEA. The trim removed 0 bases at V and 0 bases at J, leaving 12 bases unmatched.

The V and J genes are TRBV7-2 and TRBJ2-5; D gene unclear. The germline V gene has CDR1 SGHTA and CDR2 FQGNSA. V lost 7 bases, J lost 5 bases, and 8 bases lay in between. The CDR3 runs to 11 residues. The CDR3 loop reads CASKMVETQYF. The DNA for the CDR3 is TGTGCCAGCAAAATGGTGGAGACCCAGTACTTC.

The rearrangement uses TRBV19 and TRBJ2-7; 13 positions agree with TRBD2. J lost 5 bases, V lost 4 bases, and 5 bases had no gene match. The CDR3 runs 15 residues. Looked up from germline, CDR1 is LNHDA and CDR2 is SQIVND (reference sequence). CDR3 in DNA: TGTGCCAGTAGTACCCCCGGACTAGCGGGAGACGAGCAGTACTTC. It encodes CASSTPGLAGDEQYF.

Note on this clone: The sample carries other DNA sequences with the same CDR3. CDR3 protein: CASSLAGGRLQETQYF. The CDR3, as DNA: TGCGCCAGCAGCTTGGCCGGGGGGCGCCTACAAGAGACCCAGTACTTC. The chain links TRBV5-1 to TRBJ2-5; TRBD2 is a possible D gene (7 bases). The germline V gene has CDR1 SGHRS and CDR2 YFSETQ. CDR3 length: 16 amino acids. Trimming took 0 bases from V and 2 from J, leaving 14 bases between them.

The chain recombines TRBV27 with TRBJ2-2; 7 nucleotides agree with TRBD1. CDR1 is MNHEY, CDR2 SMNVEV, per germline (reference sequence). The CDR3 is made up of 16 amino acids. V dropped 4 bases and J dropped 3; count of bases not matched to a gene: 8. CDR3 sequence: CASSSTGRGYTGELFF. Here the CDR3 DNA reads TGTGCCAGCAGTTCAACGGGCAGGGGGTACACCGGGGAGCTGTTTTTT.